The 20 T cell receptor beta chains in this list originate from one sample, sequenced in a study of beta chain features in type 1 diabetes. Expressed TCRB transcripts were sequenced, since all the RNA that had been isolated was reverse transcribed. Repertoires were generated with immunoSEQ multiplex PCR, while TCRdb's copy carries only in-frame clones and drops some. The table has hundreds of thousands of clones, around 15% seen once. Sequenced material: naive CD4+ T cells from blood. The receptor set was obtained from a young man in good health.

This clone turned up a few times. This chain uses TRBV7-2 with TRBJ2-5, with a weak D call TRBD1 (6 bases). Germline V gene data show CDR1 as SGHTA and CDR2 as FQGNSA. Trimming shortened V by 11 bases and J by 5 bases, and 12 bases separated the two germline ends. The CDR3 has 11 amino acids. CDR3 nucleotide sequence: TGTGCCGCGAAGAGGGGGGAGACCCAGTACTTC. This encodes CAAKRGETQYF.

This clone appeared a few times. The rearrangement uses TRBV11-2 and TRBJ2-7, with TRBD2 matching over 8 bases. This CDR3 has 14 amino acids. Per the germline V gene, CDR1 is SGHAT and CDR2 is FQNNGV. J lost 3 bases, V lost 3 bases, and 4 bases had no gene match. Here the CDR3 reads CASSFSGRVYEQYF. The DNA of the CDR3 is TGTGCCAGCAGCTTCTCCGGGAGGGTCTACGAGCAGTACTTC. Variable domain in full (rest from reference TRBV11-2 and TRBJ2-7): EAGVAQSPRYKIIEKRQSVAFWCNPISGHATLYWYQQILGQGPKLLIQFQNNGVVDDSQLPKDRFSAERLKGVDSTLKIQPAKLEDSAVYLCASSFSGRVYEQYFGPGTRLTVT.

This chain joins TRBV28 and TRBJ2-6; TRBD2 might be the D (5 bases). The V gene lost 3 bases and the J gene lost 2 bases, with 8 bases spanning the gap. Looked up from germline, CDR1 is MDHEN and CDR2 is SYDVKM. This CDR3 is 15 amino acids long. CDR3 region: CASSLPGTGANVLTF. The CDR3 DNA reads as TGTGCCAGCAGTTTGCCGGGAACTGGGGCCAACGTCCTGACTTTC.

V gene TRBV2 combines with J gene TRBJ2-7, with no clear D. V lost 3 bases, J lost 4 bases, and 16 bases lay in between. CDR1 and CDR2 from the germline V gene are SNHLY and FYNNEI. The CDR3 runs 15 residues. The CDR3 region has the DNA TGTGCCAGCAGTGATCGCCCACTTAGATTATACGAGCAGTACTTC. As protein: CASSDRPLRLYEQYF.

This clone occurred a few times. This chain's CDR3 is CATSSDRGLYNEQFF. CDR3 bases: TGTGCCACCAGCAGTGACAGGGGACTCTACAATGAGCAGTTCTTC. The chain is built from TRBV15 and TRBJ2-1; TRBD1 matches 8 bases. CDR1 is LNHNV and CDR2 is YYDKDF in the germline V gene (reference sequence). J lost 3 bases, V lost 3 bases, and 4 bases had no gene match. The CDR3 has 15 amino acids.

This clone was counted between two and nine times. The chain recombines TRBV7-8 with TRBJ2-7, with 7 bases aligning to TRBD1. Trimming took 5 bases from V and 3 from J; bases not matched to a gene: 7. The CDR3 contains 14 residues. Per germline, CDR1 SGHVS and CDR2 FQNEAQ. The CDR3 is CASSQRDSNYEQYF. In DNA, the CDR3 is TGTGCCAGCAGCCAACGGGACAGTAACTACGAGCAGTACTTC. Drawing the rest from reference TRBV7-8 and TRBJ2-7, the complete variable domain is GAGVSQSPRYKVAKRGQDVALRCDPISGHVSLFWYQQALGQGPEFLTYFQNEAQLDKSGLPSDRFFAERPEGSVSTLKIQRTQQEDSAVYLCASSQRDSNYEQYFGPGTRLTVT.

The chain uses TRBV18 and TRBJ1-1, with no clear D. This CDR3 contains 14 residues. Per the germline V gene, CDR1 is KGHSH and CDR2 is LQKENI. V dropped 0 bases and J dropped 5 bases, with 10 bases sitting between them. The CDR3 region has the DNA TGTGCCAGCTCACCACCTGGCCAGTTGACTGAAGCTTTCTTT. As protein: CASSPPGQLTEAFF.

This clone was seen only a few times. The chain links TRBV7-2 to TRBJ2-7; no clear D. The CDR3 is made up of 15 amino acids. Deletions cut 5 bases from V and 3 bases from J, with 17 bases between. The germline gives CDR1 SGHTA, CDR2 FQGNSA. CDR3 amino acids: CASSPRGIPLYEQYF. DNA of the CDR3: TGTGCCAGCAGCCCTCGTGGGATCCCTCTCTACGAGCAGTACTTC.

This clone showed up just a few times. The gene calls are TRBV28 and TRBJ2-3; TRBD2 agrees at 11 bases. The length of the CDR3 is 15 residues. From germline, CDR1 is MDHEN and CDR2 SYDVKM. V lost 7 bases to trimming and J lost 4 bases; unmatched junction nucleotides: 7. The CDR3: CASTVSGGVSDTQYF. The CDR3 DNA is TGTGCCAGCACCGTTAGCGGGGGGGTTTCAGATACGCAGTATTTT.

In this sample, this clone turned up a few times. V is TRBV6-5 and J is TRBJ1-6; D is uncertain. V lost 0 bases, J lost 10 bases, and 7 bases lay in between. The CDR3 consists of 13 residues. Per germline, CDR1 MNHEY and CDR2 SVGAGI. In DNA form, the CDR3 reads TGTGCCAGCAGTTACTCGAATAGCTCACCCCTCCACTTT. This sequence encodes CASSYSNSSPLHF.

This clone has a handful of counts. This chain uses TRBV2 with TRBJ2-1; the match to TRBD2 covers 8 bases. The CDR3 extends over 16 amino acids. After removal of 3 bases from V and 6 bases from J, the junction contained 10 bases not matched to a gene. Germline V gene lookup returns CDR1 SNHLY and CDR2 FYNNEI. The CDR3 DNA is TGTGCCAGCAGTGATGCCCGGGAGGGCCTCGGCAATGAGCAGTTCTTC. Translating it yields CASSDAREGLGNEQFF.

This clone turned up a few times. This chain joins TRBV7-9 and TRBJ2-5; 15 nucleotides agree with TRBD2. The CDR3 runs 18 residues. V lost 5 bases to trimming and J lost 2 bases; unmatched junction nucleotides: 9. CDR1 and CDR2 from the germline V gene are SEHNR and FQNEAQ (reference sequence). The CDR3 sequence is CASSPYGLAGGLQETQYF. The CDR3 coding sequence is TGTGCCAGCAGCCCCTACGGACTAGCGGGGGGGCTTCAAGAGACCCAGTACTTC. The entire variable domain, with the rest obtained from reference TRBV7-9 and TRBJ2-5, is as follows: DTGVSQNPRHKITKRGQNVTFRCDPISEHNRLYWYRQTLGQGPEFLTYFQNEAQLEKSRLLSDRFSAERPKGSFSTLEIQRTEQGDSAMYLCASSPYGLAGGLQETQYFGPGTRLLVL.

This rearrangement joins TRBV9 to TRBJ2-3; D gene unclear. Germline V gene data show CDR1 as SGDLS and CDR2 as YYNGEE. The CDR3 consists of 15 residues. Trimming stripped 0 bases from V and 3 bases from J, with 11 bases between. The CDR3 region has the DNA TGTGCCAGCAGCGTAGAGGGCAGGTTAACAGATACGCAGTATTTT. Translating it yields CASSVEGRLTDTQYF.

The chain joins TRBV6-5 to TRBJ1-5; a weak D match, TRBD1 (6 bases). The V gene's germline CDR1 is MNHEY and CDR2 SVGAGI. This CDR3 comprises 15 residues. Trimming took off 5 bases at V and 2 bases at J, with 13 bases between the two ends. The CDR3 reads CASSPQGGRNQPQHF. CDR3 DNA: TGTGCCAGCAGTCCACAGGGAGGTCGCAATCAGCCCCAGCATTTT.

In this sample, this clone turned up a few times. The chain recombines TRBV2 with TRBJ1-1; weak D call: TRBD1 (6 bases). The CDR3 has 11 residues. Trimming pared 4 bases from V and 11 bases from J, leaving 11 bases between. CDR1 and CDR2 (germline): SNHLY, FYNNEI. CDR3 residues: CASSVAGAAFF. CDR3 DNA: TGTGCCAGCAGTGTAGCAGGGGCGGCTTTCTTT.

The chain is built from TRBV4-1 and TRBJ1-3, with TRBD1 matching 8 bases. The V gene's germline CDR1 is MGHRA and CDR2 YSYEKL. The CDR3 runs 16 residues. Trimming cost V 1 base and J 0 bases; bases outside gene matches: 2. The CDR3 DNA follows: TGCGCCAGCAGCCAAGTGGGGACAGGCTCTGGAAACACCATATATTTT. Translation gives CASSQVGTGSGNTIYF.

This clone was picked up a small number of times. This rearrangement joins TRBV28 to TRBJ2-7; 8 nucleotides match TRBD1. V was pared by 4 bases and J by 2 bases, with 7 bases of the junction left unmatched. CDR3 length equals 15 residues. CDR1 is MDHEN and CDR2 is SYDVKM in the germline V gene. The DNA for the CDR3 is TGTGCCAGCAGTTACGACGGACAGGGTCCCTACGAGCAGTACTTC. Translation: CASSYDGQGPYEQYF.

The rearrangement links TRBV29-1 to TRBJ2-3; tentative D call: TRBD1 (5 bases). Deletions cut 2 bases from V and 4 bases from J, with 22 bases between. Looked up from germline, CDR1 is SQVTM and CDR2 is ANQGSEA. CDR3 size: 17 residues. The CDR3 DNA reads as TGCAGCGTTGAAAGGCTGCGCAGGGCAGATGGGCCAGATACGCAGTATTTT. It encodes CSVERLRRADGPDTQYF.

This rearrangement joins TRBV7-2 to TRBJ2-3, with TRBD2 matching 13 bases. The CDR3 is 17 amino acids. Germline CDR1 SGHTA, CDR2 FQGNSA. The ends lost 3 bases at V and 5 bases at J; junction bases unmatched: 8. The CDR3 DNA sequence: TGTGCCAGCAGCTTGCAGTCAGGACTAGCGGGAGTAGATACGCAGTATTTT. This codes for CASSLQSGLAGVDTQYF.

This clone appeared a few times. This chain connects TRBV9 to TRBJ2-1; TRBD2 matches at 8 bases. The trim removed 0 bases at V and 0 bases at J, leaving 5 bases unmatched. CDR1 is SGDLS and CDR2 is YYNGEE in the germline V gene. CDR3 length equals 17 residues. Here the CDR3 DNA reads TGTGCCAGCAGCGTAGGGAAGGGGACTAGCTCCTACAATGAGCAGTTCTTC. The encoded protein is CASSVGKGTSSYNEQFF.